This T cell receptor (beta chain) appears in the sequencing data of a study of identifying expanded T cells in peripheral blood (dated by TCRdb to between 2018 and 2020). Study-level background: Separate aliquots of the same genomic DNA pool were sequenced to produce technical replicates, and four replicates were compared in pairs.

From the germline V gene, CDR1 is ENHRY and CDR2 is SYGVKD. CDR3 length: 18 amino acids, cysteine to phenylalanine. Only the CDR3 portion is preserved as DNA: 54 bases, with reading frame beginning at the first base. V ends up 2 bases short and J 10 bases short, with an unmatched junction base count of 18. TCRbeta CDR3 regions were profiled by bias-controlled multiplex PCR amplification of genomic DNA with the immunoSEQ Assay. The authors' pipeline ran thus. The absolute abundance of each unique TCRbeta CDR3 region was quantified after sequences were collapsed and filtered. Two models were used to test differential abundance: a binomial model (Fisher-equivalent) and a beta-binomial model that adds time-dependent variance fitted from healthy donors. Clones with fewer than 5 combined templates were removed, and a clone was called differentially abundant if the clone's Benjamini-Hochberg FDR was below 0.01. Using the form v = (b*log(k)+a)^2, the beta-binomial variance was modeled as a function of the total template count across the two samples. TCRdb retrieved this table from immuneACCESS and kept in-frame rearrangements only. Not all clones are present; in checked studies, unresolved V genes account for under half, and no reason is known for the remainder. V, J and clone size derive from that table, while D and trimming were established from the DNA sequence. This sample has about 100,000 clones in its table, and about 87% of those were observed once. The ten largest clones represent approximately 6% of the sample.

To note about this clone: The antigen it binds to is not known. No base quality information exists; no much larger clone differs at one position.

The full study reports these points: Across all healthy-donor time intervals, the beta-binomial model significantly lowered both the number of clones called differentially abundant and the false-positive rate. The authors expected biological variance in healthy repertoires might increase further over much longer intervals such as months to years. The binomial model flagged roughly 1.2 differentially abundant clones between technical replicates but 15 to 17 over around 2 weeks and around 19 over around four weeks. For all healthy donors, the variance in clone template counts between approximately two-week samples rose significantly as total template count increased.

No immune events, such as infections, were documented for the healthy donors during the collection period. Healthy-donor blood repertoires served as a training cohort to calibrate time-dependent variance in a beta-binomial model of T-cell clone differential abundance. The training cohort included around 10 healthy donors, of whom 3 were female and 7 were male. An age range of roughly 25 to 65 years, with an average of about 45 years, was recorded for the donors. Whole blood was collected from each healthy donor at three time points spaced about two weeks apart and obtained from a commercial supplier. For immunosequencing, genomic DNA was extracted from unsorted whole blood.

The chain links TRBV10-3 with TRBJ2-1; TRBD2 fits 9 bases in the junction. This TCR was recovered from a person between 18 and 69 years old in good health. Input material: blood. The sequenced DNA is TGTGCCATCAGTGAGAGACGTACTCAGCGGGAGGTGGATCGGGAGCAGTTCTTC. Translation gives CAISERRTQREVDREQFF.